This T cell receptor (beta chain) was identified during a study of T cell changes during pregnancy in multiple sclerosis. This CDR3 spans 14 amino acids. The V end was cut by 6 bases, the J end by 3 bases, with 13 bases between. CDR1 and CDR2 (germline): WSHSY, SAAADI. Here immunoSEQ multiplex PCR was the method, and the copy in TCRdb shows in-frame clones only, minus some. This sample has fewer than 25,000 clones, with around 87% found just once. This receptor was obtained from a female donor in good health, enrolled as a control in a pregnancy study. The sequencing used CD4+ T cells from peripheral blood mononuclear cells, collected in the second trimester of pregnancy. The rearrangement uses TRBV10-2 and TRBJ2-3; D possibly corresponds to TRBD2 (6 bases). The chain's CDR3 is CASSEVGRTDTQYF. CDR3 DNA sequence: TGCGCCAGCAGCGAGGTTGGGAGGACAGATACGCAGTATTTT.